This T cell receptor (beta chain) was sequenced for a study of shared clonotypes between healthy human individuals. Notes on this clone: Since a much larger clone is just one base distant, this may be a read error.

The V gene's germline CDR1 is SGHNT and CDR2 YENEEA. The CDR3 is 14 residues long. Each subset's genomic DNA was split evenly across several immunoSEQ plates. TCRdb's table, derived via immunoSEQ multiplex PCR, lists solely in-frame clones and lacks some. The sample shows over a million clones, approximately 80% of them seen only once. The source is a man younger than 35 in good health. Some clones in this sample may be carry-over from other donors' samples. What was sequenced was memory CD4+ T cells from PBMCs. Subset defined: CD45RA-negative fraction. The chain is built from TRBV11-3 and TRBJ2-7, with TRBD2 matching over 8 bases. CDR3 nucleotides: TGCGCCAGCAGCGGGGGACTCGTTAGCGACGAGCAGTACTTC. It codes for CASSGGLVSDEQYF.